Listed here are 19 T cell receptor beta chains from one sample, sequenced in a study of blood T cell repertoires in COVID-19. Libraries were prepared by immunoSEQ multiplex PCR; TCRdb keeps only in-frame clonotypes and omits some of them. The sample contains approximately 260,000 clones, around 84% of which appear only once. The sequenced sample was PBMCs or T cells enriched from blood (not recorded which). The receptors here all came from a man aged 25-45 years with acute COVID-19.

Regarding this clone: At one end, the junction sequence differs from germline, possibly due to a read error. The chain joins TRBV19 to TRBJ1-1; D is ambiguous. Germline CDR1 reads LNHDA; CDR2 reads SQIVND (reference sequence). The CDR3 consists of 14 residues. Written as DNA, the CDR3 is TGTGCCAGTATTGGGCAGACGATTAACAATGAAGCTTTCTTT. As protein: CASIGQTINNEAFF.

The chain joins TRBV7-3 to TRBJ2-6; no clear D. Germline lookup yields CDR1 SGHTA and CDR2 FQGTGA. The CDR3 length is 13 residues. With 4 bases removed from V and 2 bases from J, the gap between germline ends came to 3 bases. The CDR3: CASSSAGANVLTF. CDR3 coding DNA: TGTGCCAGCAGCTCGGCTGGGGCCAACGTCCTGACTTTC.

The chain employs TRBV3-1 (or the pseudogene TRBV3-2) and TRBJ1-3; D possibly corresponds to TRBD1 (5 bases). V lost 4 bases and J lost 1, with 11 bases in between. The CDR3 totals 15 residues. Germline values: CDR1 LGHDT, CDR2 YNNKEL (reference sequence). CDR3 coding DNA: TGTGCCAGCAGCCCCTCAGGGATATCTGGAAACACCATATATTTT. It codes for CASSPSGISGNTIYF.

The gene calls are TRBV7-2 and TRBJ1-4; 10 bases match TRBD1. Trimming cost V 5 bases and J 7 bases; bases outside gene matches: 4. The CDR3 has 14 residues. CDR1 is SGHTA and CDR2 is FQGNSA in the germline V gene. The CDR3 coding sequence is TGTGCCAGCAGCCCGGGACAGGGGATTGAAAAACTGTTTTTT. Protein sequence: CASSPGQGIEKLFF.

The J gene is TRBJ2-1, the V gene TRBV12-3 or TRBV12-4; D is possibly TRBD2 (5 bases). V dropped 5 bases and J dropped 7 bases, with 12 bases sitting between them. The CDR3 sequence is 13 residues long. The CDR3 nucleotides are TGTGCCAGCAGTCCTAGCCTTGCAAATGAGCAGTTCTTC. Encoded protein: CASSPSLANEQFF.

V gene TRBV28 combines with J gene TRBJ1-5, with TRBD1 matching over 7 bases. Trimming removed 3 bases from V and 2 bases from J; junction bases left unmatched: 4. The CDR3 loop spans 15 amino acids. Per germline, CDR1 MDHEN and CDR2 SYDVKM. CDR3 nucleotides: TGTGCCAGCAGTTTGGTTCAGGGGGGCAATCAGCCCCAGCATTTT. Translation: CASSLVQGGNQPQHF.

This clone came up once. The chain carries TRBV25-1 and TRBJ1-1, with D tentatively TRBD1 (5 bases). Germline CDR1 is MGHDK and CDR2 is SYGVNS. This CDR3 region has 13 residues. Trimming stripped 4 bases from V and 2 bases from J, with 8 bases between. The CDR3 region has the DNA TGTGCCAGCAGTGTAGGGGTTAACACTGAAGCTTTCTTT. As protein: CASSVGVNTEAFF.

V usage is TRBV28 and J usage is TRBJ1-5; no clear D gene. This CDR3 comprises 14 residues. Trimming shortened V by 2 bases and J by 4 bases, and 9 bases separated the two germline ends. Germline V gene lookup returns CDR1 MDHEN and CDR2 SYDVKM. CDR3 sequence reads: CASSLGQKNQPQHF. The CDR3 DNA sequence: TGTGCCAGCAGTTTAGGTCAGAAGAATCAGCCCCAGCATTTT.

At least ten counts were recorded for this clone. This sequence joins TRBV27 and TRBJ2-1, with 7 bases fitting TRBD2. Germline V lookup: CDR1 MNHEY, CDR2 SMNVEV (reference sequence). The junction had 7 bases not matched to a gene; V was cut back by 3 bases and J by 5 bases. The CDR3 spans 15 residues. CDR3 sequence (DNA): TGTGCCAGCAGTTTTCAACTAGCGCCTAACAATGAGCAGTTCTTC. Its translation is CASSFQLAPNNEQFF.

The chain carries TRBV5-4 and TRBJ2-3; D ambiguous. The germline gives CDR1 SGHNT, CDR2 YYREEE (reference sequence). V was cut by 4 bases and J by 1 base, with 10 bases left in between. The CDR3 sequence is 14 residues long. The CDR3 protein is CASSGRIRTDTQYF. CDR3 DNA: TGTGCCAGCAGCGGTAGAATACGCACAGATACGCAGTATTTT.

As DNA, the CDR3 is TGTGCCAGCAGCCCTCCGGGCCAGGGTTGGGGCAATGAGCAGTTCTTC. It is translated as CASSPPGQGWGNEQFF. This chain links TRBV5-4 with TRBJ2-1; the D gene is possibly TRBD1 (5 bases). The germline V gene encodes CDR1 SGHNT and CDR2 YYREEE (reference sequence). The CDR3 length is 16 residues. Trimming took 4 bases from V and 6 from J, leaving 20 bases between them.

This chain links TRBV7-2 with TRBJ2-5, with TRBD2 identical over 11 bases. The V segment lost 3 bases and the J segment 5 bases; nucleotides outside the gene matches: 5. CDR1 and CDR2 from the germline V gene are SGHTA and FQGNSA. The CDR3 totals 15 residues. CDR3 DNA: TGTGCCAGCAGCTTCATTAGCGGGGGGGCGGAGACCCAGTACTTC. It specifies CASSFISGGAETQYF.

A remark on this clone: Germline is not matched at one junction end, which may reflect a read error. Different DNA sequences within this sample yield the same CDR3. The chain uses TRBV5-1 and TRBJ2-2, with 7 bases matching TRBD1. Germline assignment: CDR1 SGHRS and CDR2 YFSETQ. The CDR3 spans 15 residues. The CDR3 DNA reads as TGTGCCAGCAGCTCGGGAACAGGGGCGGCCGGGGAGCTGTTTTTT. Translation gives CASSSGTGAAGELFF.

The V gene is TRBV15, the J gene TRBJ1-4; D ambiguous. The CDR3 extends over 14 amino acids. The V end was cut by 2 bases, the J end by 0 bases, with 4 bases between. Looked up from germline, CDR1 is LNHNV and CDR2 is YYDKDF (reference sequence). CDR3 sequence (DNA): TGTGCCACCAGCAGACAGGCAACTAATGAAAAACTGTTTTTT. It is translated as CATSRQATNEKLFF.

This chain connects TRBV23-1 to TRBJ1-2, with 7 bases fitting TRBD1. TRBV23-1 is an ORF for which the function is uncertain. The CDR3 spans 20 residues. V lost 2 bases to trimming and J lost 6 bases; unmatched junction nucleotides: 24. CDR3 region: CASSQIPPKRGPVPLNGYTF. The CDR3 DNA follows: TGCGCCAGCAGTCAAATCCCACCAAAAAGGGGGCCGGTACCCCTAAATGGCTACACCTTC.

The V call is TRBV28, the J call TRBJ1-2; maybe TRBD1 (5 bases). Trimming shortened V by 3 bases and J by 6 bases, and 17 bases separated the two germline ends. Germline loops: CDR1 MDHEN, CDR2 SYDVKM. The length of the CDR3 is 15 residues. The CDR3: CASSFVGARFDGYTF. In DNA, the CDR3 is TGTGCCAGCAGTTTCGTAGGGGCGAGGTTTGATGGCTACACCTTC.

The rearrangement joins TRBV6-1 to TRBJ1-2; D is unresolved. Germline assignment: CDR1 MNHNS and CDR2 SASEGT. V lost 3 bases and J 8 bases, leaving 13 bases between the germline ends. This CDR3 is 13 amino acids long. The CDR3 reads CASSELRVGGYTF. The CDR3 region has the DNA TGTGCCAGCAGTGAGTTGAGGGTGGGAGGCTACACCTTC.

The V and J genes are TRBV11-3 and TRBJ1-2, with D hard to call. V was cut by 0 bases and J by 4 bases, with 9 bases left in between. From germline, CDR1 is SGHNT and CDR2 YENEEA. The CDR3 has 14 amino acids. CDR3 coding DNA: TGTGCCAGCAGCTTAGAGGTGGGAGGCTATGGCTACACCTTC. This codes for CASSLEVGGYGYTF.

The chain is built from TRBV29-1 and TRBJ1-5, with TRBD1 identical over 8 bases. Trimming cost V 6 bases and J 5 bases; bases outside gene matches: 6. Germline V lookup: CDR1 SQVTM, CDR2 ANQGSEA. The CDR3 has 13 residues. This chain's CDR3 is CSVSDRAYQPQHF. The CDR3 nucleotides read TGCAGCGTCTCGGACAGGGCCTATCAGCCCCAGCATTTT.